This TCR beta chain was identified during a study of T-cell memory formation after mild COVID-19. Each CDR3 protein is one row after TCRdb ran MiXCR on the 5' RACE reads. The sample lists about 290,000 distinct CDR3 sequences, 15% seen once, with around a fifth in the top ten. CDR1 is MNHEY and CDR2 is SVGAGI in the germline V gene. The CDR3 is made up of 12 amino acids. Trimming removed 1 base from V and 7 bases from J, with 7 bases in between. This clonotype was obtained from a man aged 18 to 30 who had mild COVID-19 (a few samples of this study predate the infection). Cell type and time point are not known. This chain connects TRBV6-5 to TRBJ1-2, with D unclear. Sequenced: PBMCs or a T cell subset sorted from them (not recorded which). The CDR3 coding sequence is TGTGCCAGCAGTTACTACGGAATTGGCTACACCTTC. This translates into CASSYYGIGYTF.